The 3 T cell receptor beta chains below were found in one sample sequenced in a study of blood T cell repertoires in COVID-19. Generated by immunoSEQ multiplex PCR, the TCRdb table keeps only in-frame clones and is missing some. This table has 200,000 to 250,000 clones, around three quarters appearing once. The sequenced sample consisted of peripheral blood. Source of these receptors: an older woman with acute or convalescent COVID-19.

This clone was seen more than once but under ten times. The chain combines TRBV28 with TRBJ1-2, with 7 nucleotides matching TRBD1. CDR1 and CDR2 (germline): MDHEN, SYDVKM. The V gene end was trimmed by 2 bases and the J gene end by 5 bases; junction bases not matched to a gene: 5. CDR3 length equals 14 residues. In nucleotides, the CDR3 is TGTGCCAGCAGTTTAGTAACAGGGGAGTATGGCTACACCTTC. Translating gives CASSLVTGEYGYTF.

V is TRBV19 and J is TRBJ1-5; TRBD1 matches at 7 bases. This CDR3 spans 17 amino acids. The V gene end was trimmed by 1 base and the J gene end by 0 bases; junction bases not matched to a gene: 6. Germline CDR1 LNHDA, CDR2 SQIVND (reference sequence). The CDR3 DNA reads TGTGCCAGTAGTATAGCCGGGACAGTTTATAGCAATCAGCCCCAGCATTTT. Translating gives CASSIAGTVYSNQPQHF.

This rearrangement joins TRBV18 to TRBJ1-5, with a weak D call TRBD1 (5 bases). Trimming shortened V by 6 bases and J by 0 bases, and 12 bases separated the two germline ends. CDR1 and CDR2 from the germline V gene are KGHSH and LQKENI. There are 15 residues in the CDR3. The CDR3, as DNA: TGTGCCAGCTCTGGAGGGGTGGGTAGCAATCAGCCCCAGCATTTT. It translates to CASSGGVGSNQPQHF.